Included here is one T cell receptor beta chain sequence, with context. What it recognizes is unknown. Measured with immunoSEQ multiplex PCR; TCRdb has only the in-frame clones, and not every one. The sample lists 130,000 or so clones, 89% seen once, with around 9% in the top ten. This sample is part of a study of cytomegalovirus exposure and HLA in healthy donors. On the study more broadly: It was reported in a later analysis that the same platform had been used for the 110 or so validation repertoires as for the approximately 670 first-cohort repertoires.

The approximately 120-subject validation cohort, separate from the approximately 660-subject first cohort, included the donors. The CDR3 extends over 13 amino acids. V lost 2 bases to trimming and J lost 5 bases, with 7 bases between them. Germline lookup yields CDR1 SGHTA and CDR2 FQGTGA. Study-wide points: Most TCR sequences were uncommon, yet certain public TCRs appeared in many donors. Cytomegalovirus association was listed for roughly 160 TCR beta chains.

The chain has TRBV7-3 and TRBJ1-5, with a tentative D call TRBD1 (5 bases). Input material: PBMCs. The sequence was collected from a woman in her late teens or twenties in good health and CMV-seropositive. CDR3 coding DNA: TGTGCCAGCAGCTTAGGGGCAGATCAGCCCCAGCATTTT. Protein product: CASSLGADQPQHF.